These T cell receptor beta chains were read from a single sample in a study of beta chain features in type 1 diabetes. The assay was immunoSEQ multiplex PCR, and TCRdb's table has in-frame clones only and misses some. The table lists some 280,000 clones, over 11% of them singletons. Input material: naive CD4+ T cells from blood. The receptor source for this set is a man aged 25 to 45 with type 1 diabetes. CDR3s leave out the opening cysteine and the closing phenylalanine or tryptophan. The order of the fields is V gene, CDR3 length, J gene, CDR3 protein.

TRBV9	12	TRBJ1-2	ASSVGGGDRGYT
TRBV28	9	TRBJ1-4	ASSQGRRPF
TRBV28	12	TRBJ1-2	ASSKTGANYGYT
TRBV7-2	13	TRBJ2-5	ASSSAGGQQETQY
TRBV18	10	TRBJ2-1	ASSFNRNEQF
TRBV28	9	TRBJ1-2	AHRENYGYT
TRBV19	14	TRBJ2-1	ASNGRGISSYNEQF
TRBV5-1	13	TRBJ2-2	ASSTGTSGTGELF
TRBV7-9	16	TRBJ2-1	ASSLGLAGRSEYNEQF
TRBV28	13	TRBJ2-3	ASSYGASSTDTQY
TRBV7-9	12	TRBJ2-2	ASSWESVTGELF
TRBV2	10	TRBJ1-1	ASSSRGAEAF
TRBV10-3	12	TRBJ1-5	AISEQGSNQPQH
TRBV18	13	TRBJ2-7	ASSPNQGPGNEQY
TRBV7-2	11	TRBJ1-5	ASSLWRDQPQH
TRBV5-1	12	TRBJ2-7	ASSLRSPGAEQY
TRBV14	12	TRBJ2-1	ASSQEGAYNEQF
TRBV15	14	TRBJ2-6	ATSRDTGSGANVLT